This paragraph reports one T cell receptor beta chain. These data originate in a study of shared clonotypes between healthy human individuals. Only in-frame clones appear in the TCRdb table, and some are missing; sequencing was by immunoSEQ multiplex PCR. The data contain about 2,500,000 clones, about 92% of them seen just once; the ten biggest clones take up roughly 0.14%. Participating donors were healthy, HIV-negative adults free of recent acute infections or vaccinations. V lost 5 bases and J lost 8, with 18 bases in between. Germline lookup yields CDR1 MNHEY and CDR2 SVGAGI. CDR3 length: 14 amino acids.

The source material was naive CD4+ T cells sorted from blood. Subset described: CD45RA+ positively selected. This TCR came from a man between 18 and 29 years old in good health. The rearrangement links TRBV6-5 to TRBJ1-2; the D is unclear. CDR3 DNA: TGTGCCAGCAGTCGGGCTGGGCCCAAAGGGGGCTACACCTTC. It codes for CASSRAGPKGGYTF.